The rows below give T cell receptor beta chains drawn from one sample of a study of a mutant IDH1 vaccine in newly diagnosed glioma. Their antigen targets remain unknown. The data were produced by immunoSEQ multiplex PCR, yet TCRdb's version contains in-frame clones alone and is incomplete. This sample has 49,000 or so clones, with about 77% found just once. The sequenced sample was PBMCs, obtained from a glioma patient whose treatment included an IDH1 peptide vaccine. Source of these receptors: a woman between 35 and 50 years old with glioma. The CDR3 runs from the conserved cysteine through the conserved F or W. The D gene is left open where the match is weak. Size tells how often a clone was seen (once, few, many) or the class of an expanded clone, and some rows leave it out.

cdr3_nt cdr3_aa v_call clone_size j_call d_call
TGTGCCAGCAGCCCGACAACAGGGTCATATGGCTACACCTTC CASSPTTGSYGYTF TRBV7-2 . TRBJ1-2 .
TGTGCCACCAGCTCCCTGGGCAACCCTAATGAAAAACTGTTTTTT CATSSLGNPNEKLFF TRBV15 . TRBJ1-4 .
TGTGCCAGCAGCCAAGATTTTGGTTCAGATACGCAGTATTTT CASSQDFGSDTQYF TRBV14 . TRBJ2-3 .
TGTGCCAGTAGCCACGGGGAGCTGTTTTTT CASSHGELFF TRBV19 . TRBJ2-2 .
TGTGCCAGCAGCTTACTGGACAGGGTGTTCGGAAACACCATATATTTT CASSLLDRVFGNTIYF TRBV7-8 . TRBJ1-3 TRBD1
TGCGCCAGCAGCCGGAGGGGGCGGGGGGTTAAAAATGAGCAGTTCTTC CASSRRGRGVKNEQFF TRBV4-3 once TRBJ2-1 .
TGTGCCAGTCGGGACAGGCCTAACTATGGCTACACCTTC CASRDRPNYGYTF TRBV13 . TRBJ1-2 TRBD1
TGCAGCGTTGGGGAAGGGCTAATTCAGCCCCAGCATTTT CSVGEGLIQPQHF TRBV29-1 . TRBJ1-5 .
TGTGCCACCTCTAGGGACAGGGCACAAGAAAAACTGTTTTTT CATSRDRAQEKLFF TRBV15 . TRBJ1-4 TRBD1
TGTGCCTGGAGCCCGCTGGGCAGGGGGCGATATGGCTACACCTTC CAWSPLGRGRYGYTF TRBV30 . TRBJ1-2 TRBD1
TGTGCCAGCAGCCCTGGGAAGGGGAACACTGAAGCTTTCTTT CASSPGKGNTEAFF TRBV9 . TRBJ1-1 .
TGTGCCAGTACGAAGAGGGTCGGTGAAAAACTGTTTTTT CASTKRVGEKLFF TRBV19 . TRBJ1-4 .
TGCAGCGTTGTCATATTGGATGGGTATGGCTACACCTTC CSVVILDGYGYTF TRBV29-1 . TRBJ1-2 .
TGTGCCAGCAGCGTCACAGGGGGCGCGGACATTCAGTACTTC CASSVTGGADIQYF TRBV9 . TRBJ2-4 TRBD1
TGTGCCTGGAGTCCCGGGGGCGCTTGGAACACTGAAGCTTTCTTT CAWSPGGAWNTEAFF TRBV30 once TRBJ1-1 .
TGCGCCAGCAGCTTGCCGGACAGGGGAGAGACCCAGTACTTC CASSLPDRGETQYF TRBV5-1 . TRBJ2-5 TRBD1
TGTGCCAGCAGCTTAGCACAGGGGGGGTACAATGAGCAGTTCTTC CASSLAQGGYNEQFF TRBV7-9 . TRBJ2-1 .
TGTGCCAGCAGTGAAACAGGGAGGAGCACTGAAGCTTTCTTT CASSETGRSTEAFF TRBV2 . TRBJ1-1 .
TGTGCCAGCAGCTCCGGCAGGGGGCCGGGCACCGGGGAGCTGTTTTTT CASSSGRGPGTGELFF TRBV7-9 . TRBJ2-2 TRBD1
TGTGCCAGCATCGGTGTGAAGGGGAAGGGAGGCTACACCTTC CASIGVKGKGGYTF TRBV6-1 once TRBJ1-2 .
TGTGCCAGCAGAAGGGGACAGGGTGCTGGAAACACCATATATTTT CASRRGQGAGNTIYF TRBV7-9 . TRBJ1-3 TRBD1
TGCAGCGTTGGAGGGGGCGACTATGGCTACACCTTC CSVGGGDYGYTF TRBV29-1 . TRBJ1-2 TRBD1
TGCGCCAGCAGCCAAGCTCGACAGAATAATTCACCCCTCCACTTT CASSQARQNNSPLHF TRBV4-3 . TRBJ1-6 .
TGTGCCAGCAGCTTATGGTGGGACGGGGCCTACAATGAGCAGTTCTTC CASSLWWDGAYNEQFF TRBV7-2 . TRBJ2-1 .
TGCGCCAGCCATGGGAGTTCCTACGAGCAGTACTTC CASHGSSYEQYF TRBV10-2 . TRBJ2-7 .
TGTGCCAGCAGCTTTGGCGGGGGGACGAACACCGGGGAGCTGTTTTTT CASSFGGGTNTGELFF TRBV5-4 . TRBJ2-2 TRBD2
TGTGCCAGCTCGTCACGAGACGACTGGACAGGGGGTACCCAAGAGACCCAGTACTTC CASSSRDDWTGGTQETQYF TRBV18 . TRBJ2-5 TRBD1
TGTGCCAGCAGGGAACGGACCTCCCAGATCAACGCCCGTACGCAGTATTTT CASRERTSQINARTQYF TRBV6-1 once TRBJ2-3 .
TGTGCCAGCAGCTCACCCCTACACAGTCGCCGATATGGCTACACCTTC CASSSPLHSRRYGYTF TRBV7-9 . TRBJ1-2 .
TGTGCCAGCAGCTACAGGGCGCTTCGTGGGGCCAACGTCCTGACTTTC CASSYRALRGANVLTF TRBV5-5 . TRBJ2-6 .
TGTGCCAGCACCTCGACAGGGAGAAACACCATATATTTT CASTSTGRNTIYF TRBV6-6 . TRBJ1-3 TRBD1
TGTGCCAGCAGCTTAAAGCTCGGACAGGGGGCACATGAGCAGTTCTTC CASSLKLGQGAHEQFF TRBV7-8 . TRBJ2-1 TRBD1
TGCGCCAGCAGCTTGGGGACTAACACGGGAGGCTATAATTCACCCCTCCACTTT CASSLGTNTGGYNSPLHF TRBV5-1 . TRBJ1-6 .
TGTGCCAGCAGTTCCCTACAGCTGAACACTGAAGCTTTCTTT CASSSLQLNTEAFF TRBV2 few TRBJ1-1 .
TGCGCCAGCAGCCAACAAGACAGGGGGTATGGCTACACCTTC CASSQQDRGYGYTF TRBV4-1 . TRBJ1-2 TRBD1
TGTGCCAGCAGTGAACGGGCAGGGGGAGTTACAGGCTACACCTTC CASSERAGGVTGYTF TRBV2 . TRBJ1-2 TRBD1
TGTGCCAGCAAGACACTAGATAGCAATCAGCCCCAGCATTTT CASKTLDSNQPQHF TRBV6-1 . TRBJ1-5 .
TGTGCCAGCAACCGCCCGGACACTGAAGCTTTCTTT CASNRPDTEAFF TRBV6-6 . TRBJ1-1 .
TGTGCCAGCAGCCTAATGGAGGGGGGGAGCTCCTACGAGCAGTACTTC CASSLMEGGSSYEQYF TRBV6-6 . TRBJ2-7 .
TGTGCCAGCAGCGTGGGACAGGGCAAAGATGAGCAGTTCTTC CASSVGQGKDEQFF TRBV9 . TRBJ2-1 TRBD1
TGTGCCAGCAGTGAAGAGGGACAGGGGGCCCGCCCGCCCCAGCATTTT CASSEEGQGARPPQHF TRBV6-1 . TRBJ1-5 TRBD1
TGTGCCAGCAGTGAAGGCAGCTACTATGGCTACACCTTC CASSEGSYYGYTF TRBV6-1 . TRBJ1-2 .
TGTGCCAGCAGGAGGGAAAGGGTCAACGAGCAGTACTTC CASRRERVNEQYF TRBV27 few TRBJ2-7 .
TGTGCCAGCTCACCACTGGGGGGGAACACTGAAGCTTTCTTT CASSPLGGNTEAFF TRBV18 few TRBJ1-1 .
TGTGCCAGCTCTGGGACAGCAACTAATGAAAAACTGTTTTTT CASSGTATNEKLFF TRBV18 . TRBJ1-4 TRBD1
TGTGCCAGCAGCTTAGGACTAGCCGGAATAGATACGCAGTATTTT CASSLGLAGIDTQYF TRBV11-2 . TRBJ2-3 TRBD2
TGTGCCAGCAGTAAAAGCCGACAGGGGGGGTATGAAAAACTGTTTTTT CASSKSRQGGYEKLFF TRBV27 . TRBJ1-4 TRBD1
TGTGCCAGCAGCTTAACCGGTGGCAATCAGCCCCAGCATTTT CASSLTGGNQPQHF TRBV7-2 . TRBJ1-5 .
TGTGCCAGCTCGATCGCCCGGGGAAGCTCTGGAAACACCATATATTTT CASSIARGSSGNTIYF TRBV18 . TRBJ1-3 .
TGTGCCAGCAGTTACTCGAGCAGGGACTCTGGAAACACCATATATTTT CASSYSSRDSGNTIYF TRBV6-6 . TRBJ1-3 .
TGTGCCAGCAGTTCAGAGGCCCACTATGGCTACACCTTC CASSSEAHYGYTF TRBV27 . TRBJ1-2 .
TGCGCCAGCAATGGGAGGCGGGGAAGCGACACTGAAGCTTTCTTT CASNGRRGSDTEAFF TRBV5-1 few TRBJ1-1 .
TGTGCCAGCTCACCCTCGGGGGGGCGGAAAGAGACCCAGTACTTC CASSPSGGRKETQYF TRBV18 . TRBJ2-5 TRBD2